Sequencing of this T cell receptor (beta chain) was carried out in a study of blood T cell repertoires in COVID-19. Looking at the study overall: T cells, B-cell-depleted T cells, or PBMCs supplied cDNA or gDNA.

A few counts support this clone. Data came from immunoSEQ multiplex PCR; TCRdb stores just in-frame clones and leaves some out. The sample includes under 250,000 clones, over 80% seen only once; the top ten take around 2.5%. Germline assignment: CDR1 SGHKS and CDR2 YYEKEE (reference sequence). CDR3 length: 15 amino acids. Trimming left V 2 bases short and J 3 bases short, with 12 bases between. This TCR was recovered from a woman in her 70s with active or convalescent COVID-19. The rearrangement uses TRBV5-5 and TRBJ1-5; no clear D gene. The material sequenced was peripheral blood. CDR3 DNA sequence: TGTGCCAGCAGCTTTACACAGACTAACAATCAGCCCCAGCATTTT. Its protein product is CASSFTQTNNQPQHF.